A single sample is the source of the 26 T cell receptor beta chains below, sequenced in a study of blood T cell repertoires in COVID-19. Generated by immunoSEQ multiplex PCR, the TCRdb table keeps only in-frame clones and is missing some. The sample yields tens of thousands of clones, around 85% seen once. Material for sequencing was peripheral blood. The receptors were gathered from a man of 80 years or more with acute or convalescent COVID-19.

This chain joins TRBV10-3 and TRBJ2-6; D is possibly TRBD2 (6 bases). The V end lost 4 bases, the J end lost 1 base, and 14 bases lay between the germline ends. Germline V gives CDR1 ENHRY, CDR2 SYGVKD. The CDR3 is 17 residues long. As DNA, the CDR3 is TGTGCCATCAGTGCGGGGGTGGGAGGTTCTGGGGCCAACGTCCTGACTTTC. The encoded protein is CAISAGVGGSGANVLTF.

The CDR3 DNA reads TGTGCCAGGGGACAGGGGGCGAATCCTGAGCAGTTCTTC. Residues: CARGQGANPEQFF. The rearrangement links TRBV7-2 to TRBJ2-1; 12 positions match TRBD1. CDR3 size: 13 residues. After removal of 9 bases from V and 9 bases from J, the junction contained 6 bases not matched to a gene. Germline loops: CDR1 SGHTA, CDR2 FQGNSA.

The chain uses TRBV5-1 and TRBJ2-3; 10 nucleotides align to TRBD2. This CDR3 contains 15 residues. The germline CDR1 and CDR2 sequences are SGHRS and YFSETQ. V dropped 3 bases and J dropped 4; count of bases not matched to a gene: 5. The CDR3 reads CASSYLAGVADTQYF. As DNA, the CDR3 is TGCGCCAGCAGCTACCTAGCGGGAGTCGCAGATACGCAGTATTTT.

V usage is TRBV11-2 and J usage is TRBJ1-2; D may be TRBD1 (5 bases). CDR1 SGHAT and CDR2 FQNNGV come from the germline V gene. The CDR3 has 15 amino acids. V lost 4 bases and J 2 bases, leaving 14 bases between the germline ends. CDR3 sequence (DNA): TGTGCCAGCAGCTCAGCGGGGACGGTAAACTATGGCTACACCTTC. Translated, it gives CASSSAGTVNYGYTF.

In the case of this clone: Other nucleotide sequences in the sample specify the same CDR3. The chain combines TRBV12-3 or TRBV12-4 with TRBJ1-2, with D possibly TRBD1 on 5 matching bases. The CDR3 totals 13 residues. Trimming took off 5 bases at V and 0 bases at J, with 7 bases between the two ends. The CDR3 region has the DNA TGTGCCAGCAGTCTGACAGCTAACTATGGCTACACCTTC. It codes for CASSLTANYGYTF.

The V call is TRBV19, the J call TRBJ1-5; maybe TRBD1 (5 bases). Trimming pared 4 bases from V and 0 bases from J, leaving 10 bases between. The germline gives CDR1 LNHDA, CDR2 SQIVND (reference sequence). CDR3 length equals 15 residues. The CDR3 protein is CASSKKTDSNQPQHF. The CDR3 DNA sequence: TGTGCCAGTAGTAAAAAGACAGATAGCAATCAGCCCCAGCATTTT.

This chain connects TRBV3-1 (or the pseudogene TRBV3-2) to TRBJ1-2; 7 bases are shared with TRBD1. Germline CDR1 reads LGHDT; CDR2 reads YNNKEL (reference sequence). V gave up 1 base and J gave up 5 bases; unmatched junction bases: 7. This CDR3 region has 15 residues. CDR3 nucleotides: TGTGCCAGCAGCCAAGGCCGACAGGGAATTTATGGCTACACCTTC. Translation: CASSQGRQGIYGYTF.

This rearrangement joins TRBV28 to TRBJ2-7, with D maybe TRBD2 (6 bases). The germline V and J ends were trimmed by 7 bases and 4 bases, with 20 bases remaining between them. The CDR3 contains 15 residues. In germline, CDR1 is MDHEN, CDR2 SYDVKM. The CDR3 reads CASNKGTGVRYEQYF. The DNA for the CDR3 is TGTGCCAGCAACAAAGGGACGGGAGTTCGGTACGAGCAGTACTTC.

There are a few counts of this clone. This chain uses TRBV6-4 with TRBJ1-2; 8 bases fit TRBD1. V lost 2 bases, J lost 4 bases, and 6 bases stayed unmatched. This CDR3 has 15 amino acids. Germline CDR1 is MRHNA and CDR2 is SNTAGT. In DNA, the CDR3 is TGTGCCAGCAGTGACCCCGGGACAGGTTCCTATGGCTACACCTTC. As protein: CASSDPGTGSYGYTF.

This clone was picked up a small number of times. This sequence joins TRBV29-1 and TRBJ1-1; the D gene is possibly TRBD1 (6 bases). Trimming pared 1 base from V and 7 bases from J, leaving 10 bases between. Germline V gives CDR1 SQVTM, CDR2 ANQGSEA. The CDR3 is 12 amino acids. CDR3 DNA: TGCAGCGTTGAAGGGGGGCAGGTTGAAGCTTTCTTT. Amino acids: CSVEGGQVEAFF.

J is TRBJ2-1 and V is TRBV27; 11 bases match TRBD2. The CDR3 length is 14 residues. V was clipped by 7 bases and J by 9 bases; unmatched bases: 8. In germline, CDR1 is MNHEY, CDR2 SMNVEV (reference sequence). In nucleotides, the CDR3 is TGTGCCAGCACCGTAGCGGGAGGGCTCAGTGAGCAGTTCTTC. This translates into CASTVAGGLSEQFF.

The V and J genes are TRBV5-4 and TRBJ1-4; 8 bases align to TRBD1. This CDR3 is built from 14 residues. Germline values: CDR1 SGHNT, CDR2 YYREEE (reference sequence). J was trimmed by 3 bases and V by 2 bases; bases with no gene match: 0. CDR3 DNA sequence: TGTGCCAGCAGCTTCAGGGGGCCTAATGAAAAACTGTTTTTT. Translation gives CASSFRGPNEKLFF. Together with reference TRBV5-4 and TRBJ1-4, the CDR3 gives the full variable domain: ETGVTQSPTHLIKTRGQQVTLRCSSQSGHNTVSWYQQALGQGPQFIFQYYREEENGRGNFPPRFSGLQFPNYSSELNVNALELDDSALYLCASSFRGPNEKLFFGSGTQLSVL.

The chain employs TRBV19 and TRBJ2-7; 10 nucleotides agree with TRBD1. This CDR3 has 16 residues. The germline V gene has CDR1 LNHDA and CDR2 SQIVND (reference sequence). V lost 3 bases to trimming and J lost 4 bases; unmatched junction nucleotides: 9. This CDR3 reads CASSMTTGGTAYEQYF. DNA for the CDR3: TGTGCCAGTAGTATGACGACAGGGGGCACGGCATACGAGCAGTACTTC.

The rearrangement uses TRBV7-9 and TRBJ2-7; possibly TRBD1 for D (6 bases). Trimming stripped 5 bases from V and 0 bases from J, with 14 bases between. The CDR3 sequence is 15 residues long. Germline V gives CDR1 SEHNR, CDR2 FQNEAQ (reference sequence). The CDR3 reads CASSSAQGYSYEQYF. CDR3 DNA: TGTGCCAGCAGCAGTGCACAGGGTTACTCCTACGAGCAGTACTTC.

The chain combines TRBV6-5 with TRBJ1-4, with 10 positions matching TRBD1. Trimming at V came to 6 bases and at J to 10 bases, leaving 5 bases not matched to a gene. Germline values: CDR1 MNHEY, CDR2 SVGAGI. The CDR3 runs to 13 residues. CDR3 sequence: CASRETGGVKLFF. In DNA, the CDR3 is TGTGCCAGCAGGGAGACAGGGGGCGTAAAACTGTTTTTT.

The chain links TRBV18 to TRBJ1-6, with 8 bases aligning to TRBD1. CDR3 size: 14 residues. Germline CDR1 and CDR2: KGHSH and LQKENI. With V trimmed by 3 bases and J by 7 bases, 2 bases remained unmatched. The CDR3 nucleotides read TGTGCCAGCTCACCCCGGGACAGGAATTCACCCCTCCACTTT. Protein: CASSPRDRNSPLHF.

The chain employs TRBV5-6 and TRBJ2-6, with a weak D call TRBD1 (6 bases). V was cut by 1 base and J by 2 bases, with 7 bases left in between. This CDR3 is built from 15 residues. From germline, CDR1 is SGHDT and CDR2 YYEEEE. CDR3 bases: TGTGCCAGCAGCTTGCAGGGGACTGGGGCCAACGTCCTGACTTTC. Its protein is CASSLQGTGANVLTF.

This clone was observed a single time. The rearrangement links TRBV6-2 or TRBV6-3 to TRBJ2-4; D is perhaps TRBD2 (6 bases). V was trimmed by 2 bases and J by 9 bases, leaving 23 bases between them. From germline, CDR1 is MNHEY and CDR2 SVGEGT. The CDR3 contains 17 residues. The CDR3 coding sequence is TGTGCCAGCAGTTACCAGCCCGGCGGGACCCTTTCTCTCATTCAGTACTTC. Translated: CASSYQPGGTLSLIQYF.

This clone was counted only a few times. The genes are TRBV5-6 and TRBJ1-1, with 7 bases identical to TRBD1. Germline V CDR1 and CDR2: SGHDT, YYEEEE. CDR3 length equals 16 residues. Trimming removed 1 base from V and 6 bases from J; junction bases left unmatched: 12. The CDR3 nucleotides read TGTGCCAGCAGCTTGACCCACATCAGGGGGAAGGCTGAAGCTTTCTTT. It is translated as CASSLTHIRGKAEAFF.

CDR3 sequence (DNA): TGTGCCAGCAGTTCCTCCATTGGGACTAGCGTCTACAATGAGCAGTTCTTC. Translating gives CASSSSIGTSVYNEQFF. This chain joins TRBV27 and TRBJ2-1; 10 nucleotides match TRBD2. Unmatched junction bases numbered 9, after V lost 4 bases and J lost 3 bases. This CDR3 is 17 amino acids long. The germline V gene encodes CDR1 MNHEY and CDR2 SMNVEV (reference sequence).

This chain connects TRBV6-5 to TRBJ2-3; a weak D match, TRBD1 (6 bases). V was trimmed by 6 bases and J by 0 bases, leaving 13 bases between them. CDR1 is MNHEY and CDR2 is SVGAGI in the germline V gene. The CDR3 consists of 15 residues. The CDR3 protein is CASRQGGLSTDTQYF. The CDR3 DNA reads TGTGCCAGCAGACAGGGCGGTTTAAGCACAGATACGCAGTATTTT.

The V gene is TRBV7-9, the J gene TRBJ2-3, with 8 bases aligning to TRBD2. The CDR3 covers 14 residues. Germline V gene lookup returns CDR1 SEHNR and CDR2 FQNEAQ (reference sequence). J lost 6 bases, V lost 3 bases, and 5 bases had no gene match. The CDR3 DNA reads TGTGCCAGCAGCTTGGCTAGCGGGTCGGATACGCAGTATTTT. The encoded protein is CASSLASGSDTQYF.

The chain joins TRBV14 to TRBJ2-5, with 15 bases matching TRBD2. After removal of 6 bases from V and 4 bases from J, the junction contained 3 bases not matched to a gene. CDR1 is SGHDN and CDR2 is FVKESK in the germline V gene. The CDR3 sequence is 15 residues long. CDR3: CASSPGLAGGETQYF. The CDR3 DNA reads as TGTGCCAGCAGTCCGGGACTAGCGGGAGGAGAGACCCAGTACTTC.

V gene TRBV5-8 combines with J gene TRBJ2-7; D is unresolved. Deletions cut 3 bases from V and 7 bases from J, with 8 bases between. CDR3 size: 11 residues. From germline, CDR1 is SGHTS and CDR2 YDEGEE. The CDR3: CASSYSTEQYF. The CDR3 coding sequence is TGTGCCAGCAGCTATTCTACGGAGCAGTACTTC.

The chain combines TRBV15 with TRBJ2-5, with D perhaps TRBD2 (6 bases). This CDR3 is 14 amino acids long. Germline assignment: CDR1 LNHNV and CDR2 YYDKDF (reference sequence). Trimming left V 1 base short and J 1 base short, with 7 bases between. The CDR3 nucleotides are TGTGCCACCAGCAGAGGGGGAGGCCAAGAGACCCAGTACTTC. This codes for CATSRGGGQETQYF.

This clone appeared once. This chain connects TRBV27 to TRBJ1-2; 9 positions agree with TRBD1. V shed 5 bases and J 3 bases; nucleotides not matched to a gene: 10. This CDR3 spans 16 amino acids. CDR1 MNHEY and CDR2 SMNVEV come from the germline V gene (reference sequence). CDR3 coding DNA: TGTGCCAGCAGTCTCCAGGGACAGGGCAGGGACTATGGCTACACCTTC. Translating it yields CASSLQGQGRDYGYTF.